The 16 T cell receptor beta chains below all came from one sample that was sequenced in a study of OX40 agonist ivuxolimab in advanced cancers. TCRdb keeps only in-frame clones here, not all; method: immunoSEQ multiplex PCR. The table shows some 38,000 clones, with around 88% occurring only once. This material consisted of CD4+ or CD8+ T cells sorted from blood, taken in a trial of the OX40 agonist ivuxolimab. The receptor source for this set is an adult with an advanced solid tumor such as melanoma, head and neck, liver or kidney cancer.

This clone was seen more than once but under ten times. V usage is TRBV2 and J usage is TRBJ1-2, with TRBD1 identical over 7 bases. The CDR3 runs to 14 residues. Germline lookup yields CDR1 SNHLY and CDR2 FYNNEI. V was clipped by 2 bases and J by 6 bases; unmatched bases: 6. The CDR3 sequence is CASSETGVRHGYTF. The CDR3 bases are TGTGCCAGCAGTGAAACAGGGGTGAGGCATGGCTACACCTTC.

A remark on this clone: It is likely a read error, because the conserved phenylalanine at the end of the CDR3 is missing. This sequence joins TRBV9 and TRBJ1-6; D may be TRBD1 (5 bases). CDR1 and CDR2 from the germline V gene are SGDLS and YYNGEE. This CDR3 is 14 amino acids long. Trimming stripped 4 bases from V and 6 bases from J, with 11 bases between. The CDR3 loop is CASSKTGSNSPLHL. In DNA form, the CDR3 reads TGTGCCAGCAGCAAAACAGGCTCTAATTCACCCCTCCACCTT.

The chain links TRBV2 to TRBJ2-5; no clear D gene. Germline values: CDR1 SNHLY, CDR2 FYNNEI. Between the trimmed V and J ends, which lost 1 base and 4 bases, there was a span of 1 base. The CDR3 sequence is 11 residues long. This chain's CDR3 is CASSEGETQYF. As DNA, the CDR3 is TGTGCCAGCAGTGAAGGAGAGACCCAGTACTTC.

The chain has TRBV7-6 and TRBJ1-4, with a weak D call TRBD1 (5 bases). The V and J ends lost 4 bases and 10 bases respectively, with 16 bases between them. Per the germline V gene, CDR1 is SGHVS and CDR2 is FNYEAQ. This CDR3 comprises 14 residues. CDR3 amino acids: CASSSDATGGKLFF. The CDR3 DNA reads TGTGCCAGCAGCTCTGACGCAACGGGGGGAAAACTGTTTTTT.

Concerning this clone: Other nucleotide sequences in the sample specify the same CDR3. This rearrangement joins TRBV15 to TRBJ1-1; the D gene is possibly TRBD1 (5 bases). The germline gives CDR1 LNHNV, CDR2 YYDKDF (reference sequence). CDR3 size: 17 residues. Trimming removed 0 bases from V and 0 bases from J, with 14 bases in between. The CDR3 nucleotides read TGTGCCACCAGCAGAGACCAACGGGACGGCATGAACACTGAAGCTTTCTTT. Encoded protein: CATSRDQRDGMNTEAFF.

The gene calls are TRBV7-3 and TRBJ2-1; perhaps TRBD2 as D (6 bases). The CDR3 is 16 residues long. V shed 5 bases and J shed 5 bases, with 19 bases lying between them. From germline, CDR1 is SGHTA and CDR2 FQGTGA. In DNA form, the CDR3 reads TGTGCCAGCAGCCTCACTCCCGGGAGCATACACAATGAGCAGTTCTTC. Translating it yields CASSLTPGSIHNEQFF.

The chain combines TRBV15 with TRBJ1-1; D unresolved. The germline V gene encodes CDR1 LNHNV and CDR2 YYDKDF (reference sequence). CDR3 length equals 15 residues. V was trimmed by 0 bases and J by 0 bases, leaving 8 bases between them. CDR3 in DNA: TGTGCCACCAGCAGAGATTTTAGGTTGAACACTGAAGCTTTCTTT. Translating it yields CATSRDFRLNTEAFF.

V gene TRBV6-5 combines with J gene TRBJ2-5; 8 positions match TRBD2. The CDR3 runs to 16 residues. After removal of 4 bases from V and 4 bases from J, the junction contained 11 bases not matched to a gene. Germline CDR1 reads MNHEY; CDR2 reads SVGAGI. The CDR3 DNA reads as TGTGCCAGCAGTTTCCCCTCCGGGGGGGGAAGAGAGACCCAGTACTTC. Translating it yields CASSFPSGGGRETQYF.

The rearrangement joins TRBV7-3 to TRBJ2-2, with TRBD1 matching over 10 bases. The CDR3 is 16 residues long. The V segment lost 4 bases and the J segment 2 bases; nucleotides outside the gene matches: 4. Germline values: CDR1 SGHTA, CDR2 FQGTGA. CDR3 residues: CASSSGQGDNTGELFF. The CDR3 nucleotides are TGTGCCAGCAGCTCAGGACAGGGGGACAACACCGGGGAGCTGTTTTTT.

The chain carries TRBV5-4 and TRBJ1-2; 8 nucleotides align to TRBD1. This CDR3 is 12 amino acids long. V trimming: 7 bases; J trimming: 7 bases; junction bases outside the gene matches: 6. CDR1 SGHNT and CDR2 YYREEE come from the germline V gene (reference sequence). The CDR3 loop reads CASPTGVSGYTF. The CDR3 DNA follows: TGTGCCAGCCCGACAGGGGTCTCTGGCTACACCTTC.

This clone has just a few counts. V gene TRBV2 combines with J gene TRBJ2-2; 9 nucleotides line up with TRBD1. Per the germline V gene, CDR1 is SNHLY and CDR2 is FYNNEI. The CDR3 runs 15 residues. J gave up 6 bases and V 4 bases, and 6 bases lay outside the gene matches. CDR3 loop: CASSGQGDKAGELFF. The CDR3 DNA reads as TGTGCCAGCAGTGGACAGGGGGATAAGGCCGGGGAGCTGTTTTTT.

The gene calls are TRBV5-8 and TRBJ1-1; D unresolved. Germline-derived CDR1 and CDR2 are SGHTS and YDEGEE. V dropped 0 bases and J dropped 1 base, with 7 bases sitting between them. The CDR3 spans 14 residues. The CDR3 spells CASSLAAANTEAFF. The CDR3 DNA follows: TGTGCCAGCAGCTTGGCAGCAGCGAACACTGAAGCTTTCTTT.

This sequence joins TRBV29-1 and TRBJ1-3; a weak D match, TRBD1 (5 bases). Germline assignment: CDR1 SQVTM and CDR2 ANQGSEA. V lost 7 bases and J lost 0, with 16 bases in between. The length of the CDR3 is 15 residues. In DNA, the CDR3 is TGCAGCGCTTGGGGGGATGGAGACTCTGGAAACACCATATATTTT. It is translated as CSAWGDGDSGNTIYF.

This chain links TRBV6-6 with TRBJ1-2, with D hard to call. V lost 5 bases and J 0 bases, leaving 10 bases between the germline ends. Germline CDR1 and CDR2: MNHNY and SVGAGI (reference sequence). The CDR3 contains 14 residues. The CDR3 is CASSSVVANYGYTF. CDR3 sequence (DNA): TGTGCCAGCAGTAGTGTCGTGGCTAACTATGGCTACACCTTC.

The chain couples TRBV5-1 to TRBJ2-1; TRBD2 matches at 14 bases. The CDR3 is 14 residues long. Trimming cost V 3 bases and J 15 bases; bases outside gene matches: 8. Germline V gene sequence: CDR1 SGHRS, CDR2 YFSETQ. CDR3 sequence (DNA): TGCGCCAGCAGCTCGGGACTAGCGGGGGCCCTCTGGTTCTTC. It yields the protein CASSSGLAGALWFF.

The rearrangement links TRBV6-1 to TRBJ2-3, with D perhaps TRBD2 (6 bases). The V and J ends lost 6 bases and 0 bases respectively, with 10 bases between them. The CDR3 contains 14 residues. CDR1 and CDR2 (germline): MNHNS, SASEGT. The CDR3 DNA sequence: TGTGCCAGCAGGGAGGGACGGAGCACAGATACGCAGTATTTT. Residues: CASREGRSTDTQYF.